A single sample gave rise to the 10 T cell receptor beta chains below, sequenced in a study of technical replicates of blood from several donors. Produced via immunoSEQ multiplex PCR; TCRdb's table is partial and in-frame only. The sample consists of approximately 82,000 clones, approximately 90% of them appearing once. What was sequenced was T cells isolated from PBMCs. The origin of the receptors is a human donor in good health.

V usage is TRBV11-3 and J usage is TRBJ2-5, with TRBD2 matching 9 bases. The germline V gene has CDR1 SGHNT and CDR2 YENEEA. The CDR3 is 15 residues long. After removal of 0 bases from V and 6 bases from J, the junction contained 5 bases not matched to a gene. CDR3 in amino acids: CASSLEAGGQKTQYF. The CDR3 DNA reads as TGTGCCAGCAGCTTAGAGGCGGGGGGGCAAAAGACCCAGTACTTC.

This clone showed up just a few times. The chain is built from TRBV6-6 and TRBJ1-1, with 7 nucleotides matching TRBD1. Looked up from germline, CDR1 is MNHNY and CDR2 is SVGAGI (reference sequence). Trimming took 7 bases from V and 8 from J; bases not matched to a gene: 10. The CDR3 covers 13 residues. The CDR3, as DNA: TGTGCCAGCACCTTCCTGGGGGGACAGGAAGCTTTCTTT. It yields the protein CASTFLGGQEAFF.

The chain's CDR3 is CASGYGANYGYTF. The CDR3 coding sequence is TGTGCCAGCGGGTACGGAGCTAACTATGGCTACACCTTC. J is TRBJ1-2 and V is TRBV11-3; D is unclear. The CDR3 has 13 residues. In germline, CDR1 is SGHNT, CDR2 YENEEA. The V end lost 8 bases, the J end lost 0 bases, and 10 bases lay between the germline ends. Together with reference TRBV11-3 and TRBJ1-2, the CDR3 gives the full variable domain: EAGVVQSPRYKIIEKKQPVAFWCNPISGHNTLYWYLQNLGQGPELLIRYENEEAVDDSQLPKDRFSAERLKGVDSTLKIQPAELGDSAVYLCASGYGANYGYTFGSGTRLTVV.

V and J are TRBV5-1 and TRBJ1-1; TRBD1 matches at 7 bases. The J segment lost 0 bases and the V segment lost 1 base, leaving 6 bases of the junction unmatched. CDR3 length equals 16 residues. Germline V gene data show CDR1 as SGHRS and CDR2 as YFSETQ. CDR3 sequence: CASSLTQGSMNTEAFF. The DNA of the CDR3 is TGCGCCAGCAGCTTGACACAGGGGAGCATGAACACTGAAGCTTTCTTT.

This chain links TRBV28 with TRBJ1-2; no definite D call. From germline, CDR1 is MDHEN and CDR2 SYDVKM. V lost 3 bases, J lost 2 bases, and 10 bases lay in between. The CDR3 has 14 residues. The CDR3 region has the DNA TGTGCCAGCAGTTTTCCGGGATTGAACTATGGCTACACCTTC. Translating gives CASSFPGLNYGYTF.

This clone was recorded only once. The chain recombines TRBV6-5 with TRBJ2-7; D is ambiguous. Germline CDR1 reads MNHEY; CDR2 reads SVGAGI. This CDR3 has 11 residues. With 2 bases removed from V and 3 bases from J, the gap between germline ends came to 2 bases. CDR3 nucleotide sequence: TGTGCCAGCAGTTACCGCTACGAGCAGTACTTC. This codes for CASSYRYEQYF.

The J gene is TRBJ2-7, the V gene TRBV5-1; TRBD2 might be the D (6 bases). Germline V lookup: CDR1 SGHRS, CDR2 YFSETQ. Trimming pared 2 bases from V and 2 bases from J, leaving 8 bases between. The CDR3 is 13 amino acids. The CDR3 sequence is CASSFPGAYEQYF. CDR3 nucleotide sequence: TGCGCCAGCAGCTTCCCGGGAGCCTACGAGCAGTACTTC.

This clone was seen a single time. The chain has TRBV11-2 and TRBJ1-2; maybe TRBD1 (6 bases). Germline CDR1 SGHAT, CDR2 FQNNGV. The CDR3 is made up of 13 amino acids. Trimming left V 1 base short and J 4 bases short, with 7 bases between. Written as DNA, the CDR3 is TGTGCCAGCAGCTTAGGGACAGTCTATGGCTACACCTTC. It translates to CASSLGTVYGYTF.

This rearrangement joins TRBV11-2 to TRBJ2-7; tentative D call: TRBD1 (6 bases). In germline, CDR1 is SGHAT, CDR2 FQNNGV. Trimming left V 6 bases short and J 3 bases short, with 15 bases between. This CDR3 region has 14 residues. CDR3 residues: CASSLGHDGYEQYF. CDR3 coding DNA: TGTGCCAGCAGTTTGGGACACGACGGCTACGAGCAGTACTTC.

The chain has TRBV10-3 and TRBJ2-5, with a possible D match to TRBD2 (5 bases). Germline CDR1 is ENHRY and CDR2 is SYGVKD. V lost 0 bases and J 2 bases, leaving 10 bases between the germline ends. The CDR3 runs to 15 residues. CDR3: CAISESPGSQETQYF. The CDR3 DNA reads TGTGCCATCAGTGAGTCGCCGGGGTCACAAGAGACCCAGTACTTC.